The clone carrying this T cell receptor beta chain was recorded only once. Per the authors' pipeline: By means of reference gene primer amplification, nucleated cell counts were estimated. Assay used: immunoSEQ multiplex PCR; TCRdb lists only in-frame clones, some missing. The V and J calls and clone size come from that table; D and trimming were worked out from the DNA. The sample has 130,000 to 150,000 clones, 80% seen once. V was pared by 4 bases and J by 5 bases, with 20 bases between. CDR1 is MNHNS and CDR2 is SASEGT in the germline V gene. CDR3 length equals 16 residues. The data stem from a study of blood T cell repertoires in COVID-19. As for the study in general: Researchers got acute and convalescent COVID-19 samples from the United States, Italy and Spain. Sample material is recorded as cDNA or gDNA derived from T cells, B-cell-depleted T cells, or PBMCs.

The gene calls are TRBV6-1 and TRBJ2-5; D is perhaps TRBD2 (7 bases). Sequencing was carried out using peripheral blood. The sequence came from a woman aged 50 to 60 with acute or convalescent COVID-19. The CDR3 DNA sequence: TGTGCCAGCAGTGGAAGGACCCAGGGGCGGGGGGAGACCCAGTACTTC. Translating it yields CASSGRTQGRGETQYF.